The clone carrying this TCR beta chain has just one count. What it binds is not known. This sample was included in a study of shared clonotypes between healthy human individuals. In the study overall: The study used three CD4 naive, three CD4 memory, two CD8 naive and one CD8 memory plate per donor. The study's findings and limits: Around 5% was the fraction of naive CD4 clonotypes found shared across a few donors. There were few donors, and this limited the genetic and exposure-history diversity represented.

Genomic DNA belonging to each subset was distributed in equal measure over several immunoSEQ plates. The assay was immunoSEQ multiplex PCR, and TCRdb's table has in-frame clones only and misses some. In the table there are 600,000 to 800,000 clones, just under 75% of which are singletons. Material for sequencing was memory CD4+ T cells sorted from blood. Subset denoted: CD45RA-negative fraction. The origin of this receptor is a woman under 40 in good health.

CDR3 DNA: TGCAGCGTCCTGGGGCAGGGCGGGTGGGATACGCAGTATTTT. It yields the protein CSVLGQGGWDTQYF. The chain is built from TRBV29-1 and TRBJ2-3; perhaps D is TRBD1 or TRBD2 (5 bases each). There are 14 residues in the CDR3. The germline gives CDR1 SQVTM, CDR2 ANQGSEA. V was trimmed by 6 bases and J by 6 bases, leaving 19 bases between them.